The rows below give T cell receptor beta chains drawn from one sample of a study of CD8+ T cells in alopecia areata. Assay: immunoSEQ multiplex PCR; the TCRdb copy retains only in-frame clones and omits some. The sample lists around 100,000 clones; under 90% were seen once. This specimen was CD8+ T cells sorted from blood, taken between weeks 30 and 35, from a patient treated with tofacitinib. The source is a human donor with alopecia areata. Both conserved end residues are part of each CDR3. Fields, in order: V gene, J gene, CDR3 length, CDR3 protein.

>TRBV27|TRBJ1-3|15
CASSLSGTVGDTIYF
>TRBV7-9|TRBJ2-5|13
CASSRGVGETQYF
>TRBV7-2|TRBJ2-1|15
CASSSGTGGSYEQFF
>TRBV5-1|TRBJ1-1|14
CASSLENPGTEAFF
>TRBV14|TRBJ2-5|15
CASSQDTHGAGTQYF
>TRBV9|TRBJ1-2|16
CASSAPPGTNNYGYTF
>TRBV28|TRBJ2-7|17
CASSLSLAGVGDDEQYF
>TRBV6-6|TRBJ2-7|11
CASGQGIEQYF
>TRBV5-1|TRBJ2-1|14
CASSLQGGYNEQFF
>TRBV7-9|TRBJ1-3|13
CASSGDGGNTIYF
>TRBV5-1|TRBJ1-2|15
CASSWEGPLNYGYTF
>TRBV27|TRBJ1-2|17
CASTPFTGTGNVYGYTF
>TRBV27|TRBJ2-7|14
CASSPVRGSYEQYF
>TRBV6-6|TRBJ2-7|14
CATEGLAGPYEQYF
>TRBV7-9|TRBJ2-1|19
CASSPRTSGGPGSYNEQFF
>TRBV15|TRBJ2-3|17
CATSRDPLSSYTDTQYF
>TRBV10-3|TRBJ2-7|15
CAISESTEVSYEQYF
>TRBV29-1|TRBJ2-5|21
CSVEGEKPTSARRDREETQYF
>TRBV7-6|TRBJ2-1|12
CASSLFQREQFF
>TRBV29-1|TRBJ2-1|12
CSVELVRDEQFF
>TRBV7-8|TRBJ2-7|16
CASSLSRGQGYYEQYF
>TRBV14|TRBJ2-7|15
CASSQLEVKIYEQYF
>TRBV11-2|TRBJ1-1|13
CASSLGGDTEAFF
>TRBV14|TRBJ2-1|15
CASSQQGSPYNEQFF
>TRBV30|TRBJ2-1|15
CAWNLGTSGSNEQFF
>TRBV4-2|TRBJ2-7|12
CASSQDGGVQYF
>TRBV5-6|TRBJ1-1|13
CASSKNGETEAFF
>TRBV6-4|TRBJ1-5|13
CASSDSTNQPQHF
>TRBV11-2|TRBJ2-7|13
CASRSGESYEQYF
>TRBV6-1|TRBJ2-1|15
CASSTGQGAYNEQFF
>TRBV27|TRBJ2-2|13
CASSITYTGELFF
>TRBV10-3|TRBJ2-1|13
CAISVTEYNEQFF
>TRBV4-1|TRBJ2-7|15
CASSQRGLADYEQYF
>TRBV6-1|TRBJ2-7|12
CASSGGVYEQYF
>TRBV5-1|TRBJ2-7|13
CASSLDLSYEQYF
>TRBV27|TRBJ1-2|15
CASRPKPGQSYGYTF
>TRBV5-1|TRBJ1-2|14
CASSSPSANYGYTF
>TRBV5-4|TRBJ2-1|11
CASSLGNEQFF
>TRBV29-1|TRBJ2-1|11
CSAVGNREQFF
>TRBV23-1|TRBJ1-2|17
CASSQSRGQTGGYGYTF
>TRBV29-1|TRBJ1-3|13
CSVEIGTGNTIYF
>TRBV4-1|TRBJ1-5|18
CASSQDDGGFGGNQPQHF
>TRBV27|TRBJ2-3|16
CASTPGVAGGSDTQYF
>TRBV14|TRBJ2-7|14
CASSQGAPNYEQYF
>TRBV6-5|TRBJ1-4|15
CASSPRGTGYEKLFF
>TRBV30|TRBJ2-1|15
CAWSPPDRPRNEQFF
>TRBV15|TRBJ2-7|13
CATSRGASYEQYF
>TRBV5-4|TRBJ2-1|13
CASSLEPDNEQFF